Each of the 28 T cell receptor beta chains below was sequenced from the same sample in a study of blood T cell repertoires in COVID-19. Assay used: immunoSEQ multiplex PCR; TCRdb lists only in-frame clones, some missing. The data contain 100,000 to 150,000 clones, over 65% of them singletons. The sample taken for sequencing was peripheral blood. The receptors were gathered from a man aged 55 to 70 with acute or convalescent COVID-19.

V gene TRBV7-8 combines with J gene TRBJ2-2; 12 bases match TRBD2. This CDR3 region has 19 residues. J lost 4 bases, V lost 5 bases, and 14 bases had no gene match. Germline V gene lookup returns CDR1 SGHVS and CDR2 FQNEAQ. In DNA, the CDR3 is TGTGCCAGCAGCACACGACAGAGACTAGCGGGAGACGGCACCGGGGAGCTGTTTTTT. Amino acid sequence: CASSTRQRLAGDGTGELFF.

The chain is built from TRBV19 and TRBJ1-1, with 8 bases that match TRBD1. Germline CDR1 is LNHDA and CDR2 is SQIVND (reference sequence). The CDR3 extends over 14 amino acids. The J segment lost 0 bases and the V segment lost 6 bases, leaving 3 bases of the junction unmatched. As DNA, the CDR3 is TGTGCCAGTAGAGACAGGGGCCTGAACACTGAAGCTTTCTTT. It translates to CASRDRGLNTEAFF.

Only one count was recorded for this clone. The rearrangement uses TRBV24-1 and TRBJ2-2; 8 bases are a match to TRBD2. The CDR3 consists of 14 residues. The J segment lost 4 bases and the V segment lost 6 bases, leaving 3 bases of the junction unmatched. Germline loops: CDR1 KGHDR, CDR2 SFDVKD. CDR3 DNA: TGTGCCACCAGTACAGGACTAGCCACCGGGGAGCTGTTTTTT. This sequence encodes CATSTGLATGELFF.

In the case of this clone: This CDR3 is also generated by other DNA sequences in the sample. This chain connects TRBV19 to TRBJ2-1, with 11 nucleotides matching TRBD2. The trim removed 3 bases at V and 6 bases at J, leaving 4 bases unmatched. This CDR3 region has 15 residues. Germline V CDR1 and CDR2: LNHDA, SQIVND (reference sequence). In nucleotides, the CDR3 is TGTGCCAGTAGTATTGGGACTAGCGGTCCCAATGAGCAGTTCTTC. This translates into CASSIGTSGPNEQFF.

The chain has TRBV11-3 and TRBJ2-1; possible D gene TRBD1, 5 bases. The CDR3 consists of 14 residues. Germline CDR1 reads SGHNT; CDR2 reads YENEEA. V was clipped by 6 bases and J by 6 bases, with 15 bases between them. The CDR3 region is CASSIIGAANEQFF. In DNA form, the CDR3 reads TGTGCCAGCAGTATAATTGGGGCCGCCAATGAGCAGTTCTTC.

The chain combines TRBV7-2 with TRBJ2-7; 10 bases map to TRBD1. Unmatched junction bases numbered 13, after V lost 4 bases and J lost 7 bases. The CDR3 spans 16 residues. Germline lookup yields CDR1 SGHTA and CDR2 FQGNSA. CDR3 bases: TGTGCCAGCAGCTCTATAACCGGGACAGGGGTGAGGGAGCAGTACTTC. Its protein product is CASSSITGTGVREQYF.

This chain connects TRBV7-8 to TRBJ2-7, with D possibly TRBD2 on 7 matching bases. V lost 7 bases, J lost 4 bases, and 14 bases lay in between. The germline V gene encodes CDR1 SGHVS and CDR2 FQNEAQ. This CDR3 has 13 residues. For the CDR3, the DNA is TGTGCCAGCACCCAGGGGAGGGCTTACGAGCAGTACTTC. Translation gives CASTQGRAYEQYF.

CDR3 amino acids: CATSDAGTEYGETQYF. The CDR3 DNA sequence: TGTGCCACCAGTGATGCCGGGACAGAATATGGTGAGACCCAGTACTTC. The rearrangement links TRBV24-1 to TRBJ2-5, with 7 bases aligning to TRBD1. J lost 5 bases, V lost 3 bases, and 11 bases had no gene match. Germline V gives CDR1 KGHDR, CDR2 SFDVKD. The CDR3 runs to 16 residues.

This sequence joins TRBV27 and TRBJ1-5; no clear D. The germline V gene has CDR1 MNHEY and CDR2 SMNVEV (reference sequence). This CDR3 is 13 amino acids long. With 7 bases removed from V and 4 bases from J, the gap between germline ends came to 11 bases. CDR3 nucleotide sequence: TGTGCCAGCACACCAGGAAATAATCAGCCCCAGCATTTT. This gives the protein CASTPGNNQPQHF.

The chain has TRBV4-2 and TRBJ2-2; D unclear. Germline values: CDR1 LGHNA, CDR2 YNFKEQ. This CDR3 is built from 14 residues. V lost 0 bases, J lost 4 bases, and 6 bases lay in between. CDR3 protein: CASSQESITGELFF. CDR3 nucleotides: TGTGCCAGCAGCCAAGAATCCATCACCGGGGAGCTGTTTTTT.

V gene TRBV9 combines with J gene TRBJ1-2; tentatively, D is TRBD1 (5 bases). Germline-derived CDR1 and CDR2 are SGDLS and YYNGEE. The CDR3 sequence is 14 residues long. The V end lost 6 bases, the J end lost 4 bases, and 16 bases lay between the germline ends. The CDR3 bases are TGTGCCAGCACCGGGGGGGGACGAACCTATGGCTACACCTTC. Its translation: CASTGGGRTYGYTF. Looking up the rest from reference TRBV9 and TRBJ1-2 gives the full variable domain: DSGVTQTPKHLITATGQRVTLRCSPRSGDLSVYWYQQSLDQGLQFLIQYYNGEERAKGNILERFSAQQFPDLHSELNLSSLELGDSALYFCASTGGGRTYGYTFGSGTRLTVV.

The rearrangement joins TRBV5-6 to TRBJ2-3; D unclear. CDR1 SGHDT and CDR2 YYEEEE come from the germline V gene. This CDR3 region has 13 residues. Trimming left V 0 bases short and J 7 bases short, with 9 bases between. For the CDR3, the DNA is TGTGCCAGCAGCTTGGCCGGAGTTCATACGCAGTATTTT. The encoded protein is CASSLAGVHTQYF.

This sequence joins TRBV6-6 and TRBJ2-7, with a weak D call TRBD2 (5 bases). V lost 8 bases and J lost 7, with 15 bases in between. The V gene's germline CDR1 is MNHNY and CDR2 SVGAGI (reference sequence). There are 12 residues in the CDR3. Here the CDR3 DNA reads TGTGCCAGCGATAGAGGGTCGCGGGAGCAGTACTTC. Its protein is CASDRGSREQYF.

The chain has TRBV5-4 and TRBJ2-2; D is unclear. The V end lost 3 bases, the J end lost 4 bases, and 13 bases lay between the germline ends. The CDR3 is 15 residues long. Germline V CDR1 and CDR2: SGHNT, YYREEE (reference sequence). The CDR3 region has the DNA TGTGCCAGCAGCTCCCTTGAGTCGGGCACCGGGGAGCTGTTTTTT. Translation gives CASSSLESGTGELFF. Supplemented by reference TRBV5-4 and TRBJ2-2, the full variable domain reads ETGVTQSPTHLIKTRGQQVTLRCSSQSGHNTVSWYQQALGQGPQFIFQYYREEENGRGNFPPRFSGLQFPNYSSELNVNALELDDSALYLCASSSLESGTGELFFGEGSRLTVL.

This clone has a single count. The V gene is TRBV27, the J gene TRBJ2-7; D is possibly TRBD2 (7 bases). Germline V lookup: CDR1 MNHEY, CDR2 SMNVEV (reference sequence). The CDR3 has 12 residues. Trimming took off 11 bases at V and 3 bases at J, with 14 bases between the two ends. The CDR3 protein is CAAGATRYEQYF. The CDR3 region has the DNA TGTGCCGCGGGGGCTACCCGCTACGAGCAGTACTTC.

The chain links TRBV5-1 to TRBJ2-3; 8 bases are shared with TRBD1. The V gene's germline CDR1 is SGHRS and CDR2 YFSETQ. The CDR3 is 14 residues long. The trim removed 4 bases at V and 1 base at J, leaving 2 bases unmatched. CDR3 amino acids: CASSPGQGTDTQYF. The CDR3 nucleotides read TGCGCCAGCAGCCCGGGACAGGGCACAGATACGCAGTATTTT.

V and J are TRBV19 and TRBJ1-5; TRBD1 agrees at 11 bases. The length of the CDR3 is 21 residues. With 0 bases clipped from V and 5 bases from J, the junction kept 18 bases outside the gene matches. Germline CDR1 LNHDA, CDR2 SQIVND (reference sequence). The CDR3 loop is CASSIDGRSGTGGYADQPQHF. CDR3 nucleotide sequence: TGTGCCAGTAGTATAGATGGCCGCTCCGGGACAGGGGGATATGCGGATCAGCCCCAGCATTTT.

This clone showed up just a few times. This sequence joins TRBV28 and TRBJ1-6, with TRBD1 matching 9 bases. V lost 5 bases to trimming and J lost 10 bases; unmatched junction nucleotides: 6. Germline CDR1 MDHEN, CDR2 SYDVKM. This CDR3 spans 14 amino acids. CDR3 bases: TGTGCCAGCAGTCTAACAGGGGGCGGCTCACCCCTCCACTTT. Amino acids: CASSLTGGGSPLHF.

CDR3 coding DNA: TGTGCCAGCAGCGGCGCTGGGGCCTGGGGTGAAAAACTGTTTTTT. Translation gives CASSGAGAWGEKLFF. V gene TRBV7-9 combines with J gene TRBJ1-4; maybe TRBD1 (5 bases). Per the germline V gene, CDR1 is SEHNR and CDR2 is FQNEAQ (reference sequence). V dropped 5 bases and J dropped 7 bases, with 17 bases sitting between them. This CDR3 has 15 residues.

The chain joins TRBV24-1 to TRBJ2-5; 9 nucleotides line up with TRBD1. This CDR3 region has 14 residues. V shed 9 bases and J 4 bases; nucleotides not matched to a gene: 8. Germline V lookup: CDR1 KGHDR, CDR2 SFDVKD. The CDR3 region has the DNA TGTGCCACCGGACCGGGACAGGGAACAGAGACCCAGTACTTC. This sequence encodes CATGPGQGTETQYF.

The chain carries TRBV7-3 and TRBJ2-2; possibly TRBD2 for D (6 bases). This CDR3 is built from 16 residues. The germline V gene encodes CDR1 SGHTA and CDR2 FQGTGA. Trimming removed 5 bases at V and 8 bases at J, with 21 bases between. The CDR3 DNA is TGTGCCAGCAGCCCCCTGGGGGGACCCGGTGGGGGGGAGCTGTTTTTT. Translating gives CASSPLGGPGGGELFF.

The table lists this clone with a count of one. The chain combines TRBV6-1 with TRBJ2-7; D gene ambiguous. The V gene lost 2 bases and the J gene lost 1 base, with 9 bases spanning the gap. The length of the CDR3 is 14 residues. The germline V gene has CDR1 MNHNS and CDR2 SASEGT. Here the CDR3 DNA reads TGTGCCAGCAGTGAACCGGTTGCTTCCTACGAGCAGTACTTC. This codes for CASSEPVASYEQYF.

The chain uses TRBV9 and TRBJ2-3; maybe TRBD2 (6 bases). The CDR3 is 16 residues long. Germline assignment: CDR1 SGDLS and CDR2 YYNGEE. Trimming shortened V by 1 base and J by 2 bases, and 14 bases separated the two germline ends. CDR3 amino acids: CASSVMGLANTDTQYF. CDR3 nucleotides: TGTGCCAGCAGCGTAATGGGGCTAGCGAACACAGATACGCAGTATTTT. Complete variable domain (other parts from reference TRBV9 and TRBJ2-3): DSGVTQTPKHLITATGQRVTLRCSPRSGDLSVYWYQQSLDQGLQFLIQYYNGEERAKGNILERFSAQQFPDLHSELNLSSLELGDSALYFCASSVMGLANTDTQYFGPGTRLTVL.

This clone was seen at least ten times. V gene TRBV7-2 combines with J gene TRBJ2-7; 10 bases match TRBD2. This CDR3 has 15 residues. Looked up from germline, CDR1 is SGHTA and CDR2 is FQGNSA. With V trimmed by 6 bases and J by 6 bases, 11 bases remained unmatched. CDR3 nucleotide sequence: TGTGCCAGCAGTTTACCCTTAGCGGGAGGTCGCGAGCAGTACTTC. Residues: CASSLPLAGGREQYF.

This chain uses TRBV7-2 with TRBJ1-2; maybe TRBD1 (6 bases). Trimming took 4 bases from V and 2 from J, leaving 14 bases between them. CDR3 length: 15 residues. CDR1 is SGHTA, CDR2 FQGNSA, per germline. The CDR3, as DNA: TGTGCCAGCAGCTCAGGGGAGATGAGGAACTATGGCTACACCTTC. Protein: CASSSGEMRNYGYTF.

The chain links TRBV6-2 or TRBV6-3 to TRBJ2-7, with 7 bases that match TRBD1. The CDR3 sequence is 14 residues long. J lost 0 bases, V lost 5 bases, and 4 bases had no gene match. Germline lookup yields CDR1 MNHEY and CDR2 SVGEGT. DNA of the CDR3: TGTGCCAGCAGTACCCGGGACAGCTCCTACGAGCAGTACTTC. Amino acid sequence: CASSTRDSSYEQYF.

The chain has TRBV4-3 and TRBJ1-5; D is unclear. Trimming left V 0 bases short and J 4 bases short, with 10 bases between. The CDR3 spans 15 residues. Germline V gene lookup returns CDR1 LGHNA and CDR2 YSLEER. The CDR3 nucleotides are TGCGCCAGCAGCCAAGATTTTACAGTGAATCAGCCCCAGCATTTT. Translating it yields CASSQDFTVNQPQHF.

This chain links TRBV4-1 with TRBJ2-7; 11 bases are a match to TRBD2. Trimming removed 1 base from V and 2 bases from J; junction bases left unmatched: 7. Germline values: CDR1 MGHRA, CDR2 YSYEKL. This CDR3 comprises 17 residues. The CDR3 coding sequence is TGCGCCAGCAGCCAAGGGACTAGCGGGCAAATCCCCTACGAGCAGTACTTC. Residues: CASSQGTSGQIPYEQYF.